This T cell receptor (beta chain) was recorded in a study of T cells in Graves' hyperthyroidism and ophthalmopathy. Regions amplified from RNA transcripts were the TCR beta CDR3 regions. First-round RT-PCR of the TCR CDR3 relied on the HTBI primer set. TCRdb reprocessed the multiplex PCR reads via MiXCR and lists one record per CDR3 protein. The sample has approximately 300,000 distinct CDR3 sequences; around a sixth are singletons. This CDR3 is 13 amino acids long. Germline CDR1 KGHDR, CDR2 SFDVKD. V lost 4 bases to trimming and J lost 11 bases, with 13 bases between them. This clonotype was counted a few times.

This chain uses TRBV24-1 with TRBJ1-4; D gene unclear. The TCR sequence derives from a man aged 25-45 years with Graves' hyperthyroidism. The sequenced sample consisted of blood. This CDR3 is CATSDPLVGKLFF. The CDR3 DNA is TGTGCCACCAGTGACCCGTTAGTTGGGAAACTGTTTTTT.